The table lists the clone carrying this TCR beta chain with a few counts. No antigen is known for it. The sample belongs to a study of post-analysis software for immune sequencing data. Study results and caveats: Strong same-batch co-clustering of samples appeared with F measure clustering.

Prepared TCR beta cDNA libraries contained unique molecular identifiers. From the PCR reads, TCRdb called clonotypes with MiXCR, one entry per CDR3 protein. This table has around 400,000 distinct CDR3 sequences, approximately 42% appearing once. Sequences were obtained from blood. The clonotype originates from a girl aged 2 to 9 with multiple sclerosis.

CDR3 DNA sequence: TGTGCCATCAGTGAGACGACAGGGTCAGATACGCAGTATTTT. Translation gives CAISETTGSDTQYF. The chain links TRBV10-3 to TRBJ2-3; 7 nucleotides match TRBD1. This CDR3 is 14 amino acids long. Trimming removed 2 bases from V and 4 bases from J; junction bases left unmatched: 3. Per germline, CDR1 ENHRY and CDR2 SYGVKD.